This T cell receptor (beta chain) was recorded in a study of T-cell reconstitution after alpha-beta-depleted transplantation in children listed by TCRdb under 2016. A note on the overall study: T-cell immune reconstitution after TCRalphabeta/CD19-depleted allogeneic hematopoietic cell transplantation in children was quantitatively tracked in the study by means of TCR repertoire profiling.

The germline V gene gives CDR1 as SGHAT and CDR2 as FQNNGV. The CDR3, cysteine through phenylalanine, is 19 amino acids long. The entry retains the CDR3 DNA only, 57 bases that are in frame from base 1. Trimmed from V: 2 bases; trimmed from J: 8 bases; junction bases lacking a gene match: 20. The treatment or condition label corresponds to: allogeneic hematopoietic cell transplantation with graft depleted of TCRalphabeta T cells and CD19 B cells. The children who served as transplant recipients had been given grafts of TCRalphabeta/CD19-depleted allogeneic hematopoietic cells. Paper-wide results and their limitations: The frequencies of hyperexpanded clones fell over the following months, and after one year, T-cell counts and TCRbeta diversity were mostly attributed to newly produced T cells. The apparently early recovery of alphabetaT-cell counts about two months after transplant reportedly depended on only several hundred rapidly expanded clones that came from non-depleted graft cells. In some patients, the high TCRbeta diversity seen at day 60 was put down to recipient T cells and intrathymic progenitors that had survived conditioning.

Of note for this clonotype: There is no known antigen for this receptor. The input lacks base qualities; no much larger clone sits a single base away.

Libraries came from PCR. The run used an Illumina HiSeq 2500. Molecular barcoding was employed in the preparation of TCR libraries, with unique molecular identifiers being used to normalize TCRbeta repertoire quantification. The public reads were reanalyzed by TCRdb: fastp trimming at Q25, MiXCR alignment, in-frame beta chains only. CDR3 protein duplicates are merged, each entry listing the most common genes and DNA. The sample includes fewer than 750,000 distinct CDR3 sequences, with under 30% observed a single time. The biggest ten clones account for over 12% of the sample. The clonotype comes from a boy under two years old who had a stem cell transplant for acute myeloid leukemia, so the T cells may come from the graft donor. Sequences were derived from PBMCs, mostly from graft donor cells, sampled 360 days after TCRalphabeta/CD19-depleted stem cell transplant. The V and J segments used are TRBV11-2 and TRBJ2-1, and 8 junctional nucleotides match TRBD2. In nucleotides, the sequence is TGTGCCAGCAGCTTATCCTATATATCGGGGGGGAGTGCTGAACATGAGCAGTTCTTC. It translates to CASSLSYISGGSAEHEQFF.